This T cell receptor beta chain was observed in a study of molecular identifiers for immune sequencing clone quantification. This clonotype appeared many times. The antigen remains undetermined. TCRdb ran MiXCR on the PCR reads and lists one entry per CDR3 protein. Among roughly 90,000 distinct CDR3 sequences listed, roughly 20% were seen once. The germline V gene encodes CDR1 SNHLY and CDR2 FYNNEI. V lost 6 bases and J 14 bases, leaving 19 bases between the germline ends. This CDR3 is 13 amino acids long. Study-level points and caveats: Investigators reportedly could detect spiked Jurkat TCR RNA from one cell among 950,000 or so naive cells.

J is TRBJ2-2 and V is TRBV2; D remains unclear. The sequencing sample was made of naive CD8+ T cells from blood, with Jurkat cell RNA spiked in. Specified subset: FACS-sorted CD8+CD4-CCR7+CD45RA+ naive T cells. The TCR originated in a human donor in good health. Some libraries in this study had Jurkat cell RNA spiked in. The CDR3 bases are TGTGCCAGCAGCTATACTGGAGACACCCGTCTGTTTTTT. Residues: CASSYTGDTRLFF.